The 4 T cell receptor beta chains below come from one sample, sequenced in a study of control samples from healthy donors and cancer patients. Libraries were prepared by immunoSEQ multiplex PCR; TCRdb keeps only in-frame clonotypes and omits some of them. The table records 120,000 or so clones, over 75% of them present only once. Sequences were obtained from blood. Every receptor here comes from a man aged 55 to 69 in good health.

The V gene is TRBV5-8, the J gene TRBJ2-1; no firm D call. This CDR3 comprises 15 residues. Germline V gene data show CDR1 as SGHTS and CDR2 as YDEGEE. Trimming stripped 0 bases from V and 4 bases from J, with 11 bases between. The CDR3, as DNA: TGTGCCAGCAGCTTGGGGTCATGGGGTTACAATGAGCAGTTCTTC. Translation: CASSLGSWGYNEQFF.

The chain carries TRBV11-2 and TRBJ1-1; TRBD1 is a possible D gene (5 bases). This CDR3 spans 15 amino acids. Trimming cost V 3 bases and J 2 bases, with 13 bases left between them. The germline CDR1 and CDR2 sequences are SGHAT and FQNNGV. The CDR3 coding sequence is TGTGCCAGCAGCTTTGGTGTCAGGGTCAACACTGAAGCTTTCTTT. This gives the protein CASSFGVRVNTEAFF.

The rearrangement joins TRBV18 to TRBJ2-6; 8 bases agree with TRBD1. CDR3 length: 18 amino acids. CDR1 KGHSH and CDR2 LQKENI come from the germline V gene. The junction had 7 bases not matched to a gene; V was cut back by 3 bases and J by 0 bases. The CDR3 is CASSPKSDRASGANVLTF. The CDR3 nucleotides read TGTGCCAGCTCACCTAAGTCGGACAGGGCCTCTGGGGCCAACGTCCTGACTTTC.

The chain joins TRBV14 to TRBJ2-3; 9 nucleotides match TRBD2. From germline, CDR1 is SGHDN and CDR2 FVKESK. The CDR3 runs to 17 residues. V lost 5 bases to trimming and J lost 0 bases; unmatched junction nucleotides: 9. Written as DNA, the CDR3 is TGTGCCAGCAGCGCCTGGAGACTAGCGGATAGCACAGATACGCAGTATTTT. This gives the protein CASSAWRLADSTDTQYF.